This section outlines one TCR beta chain sequence together with its context. These data belong to a study of blood T cell repertoires in COVID-19. Study information: In each case, the material was cDNA or gDNA derived from T cells, B-cell-depleted T cells, or PBMCs.

Here immunoSEQ multiplex PCR was the method, and the copy in TCRdb shows in-frame clones only, minus some. In the table there are more than 450,000 clones, about 90% of which are singletons. The CDR3 is 16 residues long. CDR1 and CDR2 from the germline V gene are SGHDT and YYEEEE. V lost 3 bases and J 2 bases, leaving 15 bases between the germline ends. The TCR comes from a woman aged 18 to 35 who had recovered from COVID-19. The chain employs TRBV5-6 and TRBJ2-4; possibly TRBD2 for D (5 bases). Sequenced: PBMCs or T cells enriched from blood (not recorded which). CDR3 amino acids: CASSWGFSGTKNIQYF. CDR3 coding DNA: TGTGCCAGCAGCTGGGGTTTCTCGGGGACCAAAAACATTCAGTACTTC.